Following are 14 T cell receptor beta chains from one sample sequenced in a study of cytomegalovirus exposure and HLA in healthy donors. PCR primers comprised 60 Vbeta and 13 Jbeta primers. This table comes from immunoSEQ multiplex PCR, and its TCRdb copy is limited to in-frame clones, with some not included. The repertoire holds just over 85,000 clones, approximately 80% seen once, with about 2.9% in the top ten. The sequenced sample was PBMCs. These receptors were collected from a man in his forties in good health and CMV-seronegative.

This clone appeared a few times. This chain connects TRBV9 to TRBJ2-2; the match to TRBD1 covers 8 bases. The CDR3 has 16 amino acids. Trimming took 0 bases from V and 3 from J; bases not matched to a gene: 4. In germline, CDR1 is SGDLS, CDR2 YYNGEE. The CDR3 sequence is CASSVAPGGDTGELFF. The DNA for the CDR3 is TGTGCCAGCAGCGTAGCTCCAGGGGGCGACACCGGGGAGCTGTTTTTT.

This clone showed up just a few times. V usage is TRBV25-1 and J usage is TRBJ1-3; tentative D call: TRBD1 (6 bases). The germline V gene encodes CDR1 MGHDK and CDR2 SYGVNS. There are 15 residues in the CDR3. V was cut by 4 bases and J by 3 bases, with 13 bases left in between. CDR3 sequence (DNA): TGTGCCAGCAGTGCCACAGGGTTCATTGGAAACACCATATATTTT. Its translation is CASSATGFIGNTIYF. Complete variable domain (other parts from reference TRBV25-1 and TRBJ1-3): EADIYQTPRYLVIGTGKKITLECSQTMGHDKMYWYQQDPGMELHLIHYSYGVNSTEKGDLSSESTVSRIRTEHFPLTLESARPSHTSQYLCASSATGFIGNTIYFGEGSWLTVV.

The V and J genes are TRBV4-1 and TRBJ1-4; TRBD1 matches 8 bases. Trimming took 0 bases from V and 7 from J; bases not matched to a gene: 7. Per germline, CDR1 MGHRA and CDR2 YSYEKL. The CDR3 covers 16 residues. The CDR3 DNA reads TGCGCCAGCAGCCAAGATCCTGGCAGGGGGCGTGAAAAACTGTTTTTT. Translated: CASSQDPGRGREKLFF.

The chain links TRBV14 to TRBJ2-7, with D unresolved. CDR1 and CDR2 (germline): SGHDN, FVKESK. This CDR3 contains 11 residues. V shed 0 bases and J shed 6 bases, with 3 bases lying between them. CDR3 in DNA: TGTGCCAGCAGCCAAGAGGCCGAGCAGTACTTC. It translates to CASSQEAEQYF.

The V call is TRBV7-2, the J call TRBJ2-7; weak D call: TRBD2 (5 bases). Germline V lookup: CDR1 SGHTA, CDR2 FQGNSA. There are 15 residues in the CDR3. The V end lost 0 bases, the J end lost 0 bases, and 9 bases lay between the germline ends. The CDR3 is CASSLAVAYSYEQYF. CDR3 coding DNA: TGTGCCAGCAGCTTAGCAGTAGCGTACTCCTACGAGCAGTACTTC.

V is TRBV11-3 and J is TRBJ2-1; perhaps TRBD1 as D (5 bases). CDR1 is SGHNT, CDR2 YENEEA, per germline. There are 15 residues in the CDR3. V was trimmed by 1 base and J by 0 bases, leaving 7 bases between them. CDR3 protein: CASSLGTSSYNEQFF. The CDR3, as DNA: TGTGCCAGCAGCTTAGGGACAAGCTCCTACAATGAGCAGTTCTTC.

This chain links TRBV9 with TRBJ1-4; no firm D call. The germline V gene encodes CDR1 SGDLS and CDR2 YYNGEE. The length of the CDR3 is 14 residues. The V and J ends lost 2 bases and 4 bases respectively, with 9 bases between them. The CDR3 sequence: CASSVEPDNEKLFF. The DNA of the CDR3 is TGTGCCAGCAGCGTGGAGCCAGATAATGAAAAACTGTTTTTT. Full variable domain (remainder filled in from reference TRBV9 and TRBJ1-4): DSGVTQTPKHLITATGQRVTLRCSPRSGDLSVYWYQQSLDQGLQFLIQYYNGEERAKGNILERFSAQQFPDLHSELNLSSLELGDSALYFCASSVEPDNEKLFFGSGTQLSVL.

The gene calls are TRBV7-2 and TRBJ1-2, with 11 bases matching TRBD1. The V and J ends lost 3 bases and 8 bases, in that order; junction bases with no gene match: 5. Germline loops: CDR1 SGHTA, CDR2 FQGNSA. The CDR3 loop spans 14 amino acids. The CDR3 DNA sequence: TGTGCCAGCAGCTTTGGGACAGGGGGGAAAGGCTACACCTTC. As protein: CASSFGTGGKGYTF.

V gene TRBV7-8 combines with J gene TRBJ2-7; the D gene is possibly TRBD1 (5 bases). V was pared by 2 bases and J by 3 bases, with 11 bases between. The CDR3 has 14 residues. Germline V gives CDR1 SGHVS, CDR2 FQNEAQ. In DNA form, the CDR3 reads TGTGCCAGCAGCTTAAGGTCGACAGACTACGAGCAGTACTTC. It yields the protein CASSLRSTDYEQYF.

This chain uses TRBV6-6 with TRBJ1-2, with 7 nucleotides matching TRBD1. After removal of 2 bases from V and 8 bases from J, the junction contained 2 bases not matched to a gene. There are 12 residues in the CDR3. Per the germline V gene, CDR1 is MNHNY and CDR2 is SVGAGI (reference sequence). Here the CDR3 DNA reads TGTGCCAGCAGTTACAGGGGGCGAGGCTACACCTTC. Residues: CASSYRGRGYTF.

The rearrangement links TRBV4-3 to TRBJ2-3; 9 nucleotides agree with TRBD2. Germline CDR1 reads LGHNA; CDR2 reads YSLEER. The CDR3 spans 16 residues. V lost 0 bases and J lost 4; bases outside the gene matches: 5. CDR3 nucleotides: TGCGCCAGCAGCCAAGAGATGCGGGGGGGCCCAGATACGCAGTATTTT. Encoded protein: CASSQEMRGGPDTQYF.

This clone has just a few counts. The chain joins TRBV4-2 to TRBJ1-2; D ambiguous. Trimming left V 7 bases short and J 4 bases short, with 22 bases between. This CDR3 contains 16 residues. From germline, CDR1 is LGHNA and CDR2 YNFKEQ. The CDR3 DNA is TGTGCCAGCACCGATCCAAGTATTACCCGGGGCTATGGCTACACCTTC. As protein: CASTDPSITRGYGYTF.

The rearrangement joins TRBV6-5 to TRBJ2-3; the match to TRBD2 covers 8 bases. Germline V CDR1 and CDR2: MNHEY, SVGAGI. CDR3 length equals 15 residues. Trimming cost V 0 bases and J 5 bases; bases outside gene matches: 4. The CDR3 DNA reads as TGTGCCAGCAGTTACTCTGGACTAGCCATAGATACGCAGTATTTT. Residues: CASSYSGLAIDTQYF.

This clone was observed a handful of times. The chain uses TRBV2 and TRBJ1-1, with a weak D call TRBD1 (6 bases). Trimming took off 6 bases at V and 8 bases at J, with 16 bases between the two ends. This CDR3 contains 13 residues. Germline CDR1 and CDR2: SNHLY and FYNNEI. CDR3 nucleotide sequence: TGTGCCAGCAGACCAGGGACACTTGGAGAAGCTTTCTTT. Translated: CASRPGTLGEAFF.